This T cell receptor beta chain is drawn from a study of shared clonotypes between healthy human individuals. A word on this clone: A junction end diverges from the germline sequence, so it may reflect a read error.

Profiled with immunoSEQ multiplex PCR; TCRdb holds only in-frame clones, not every one. The sample shows fewer than 600,000 clones, 75% to 85% of them seen only once. Germline V gene data show CDR1 as WSHSY and CDR2 as SAAADI. The CDR3 has 12 residues. Material: PBMCs. The source is a woman in her 40s in good health. Some clones in this sample may be carry-over from other donors' samples. The gene calls are TRBV10-2 and TRBJ2-3; no clear D gene. The CDR3 coding sequence is TGCGTCAGCAGTGAGTCAAGGAATACGCAGTATTTT. This gives the protein CVSSESRNTQYF.